This TCR beta chain was retrieved from a study of blood T cell repertoires in COVID-19. Looking at the study overall: COVID-19 samples collected from the United States, Italy and Spain covered acute and convalescent phases. PBMCs, B-cell-depleted T cells, or T cells were the source of the cDNA or gDNA that made up the material.

Original handling: Reference gene primer amplification in the assay estimated nucleated cell counts. Clones were read by immunoSEQ multiplex PCR, and TCRdb kept only the in-frame ones, dropping some. For V, J and clone size, that table is used; D and trimming come from the DNA. The table lists almost 55,000 clones, 80% to 90% of them singletons, with 25% to 30% in the top ten. V gave up 4 bases and J gave up 0 bases, with 11 bases separating them. The CDR3 has 15 residues. Germline-derived CDR1 and CDR2 are SGHRS and YFSETQ. With regard to this clone: Other DNA sequences of this sample code for an identical CDR3.

V gene TRBV5-1 combines with J gene TRBJ2-1; tentatively, D is TRBD2 (6 bases). This clonotype originated in a human donor in a cohort sampled during active COVID-19. Sequencing was done on a sample of peripheral blood. CDR3 in DNA: TGCGCCAGCAGCCCCTCCGGGAGCTCCTACAATGAGCAGTTCTTC. It translates to CASSPSGSSYNEQFF.